This TCR beta chain stems from a study of blood T cell repertoires in COVID-19. Study in general: Acute-phase and convalescent COVID-19 samples originated in the United States, Italy and Spain. PBMCs, B-cell-depleted T cells, or T cells were the source of the cDNA or gDNA that made up the material.

Losses at the gene ends were 1 base for V and 2 bases for J; bases not matched to a gene: 4. CDR1 and CDR2 from the germline V gene are MNHEY and SMNVEV (reference sequence). This CDR3 has 16 residues. Repertoires were generated with immunoSEQ multiplex PCR, while TCRdb's copy carries only in-frame clones and drops some. The data hold about 380,000 clones, with about 87% observed a single time. The age range of participants was 18 to 89 years, with residence in some 25 US areas. Donors in Cohort 3 who had recovered were those with two negative PCRs, healthcare professional clearance, or resolution of their symptoms.

Sequencing was done on a sample of PBMCs or T cells enriched from blood (not recorded which). The chain has TRBV27 and TRBJ1-2; 10 nucleotides match TRBD1. This clonotype was sampled from a man aged 30 to 45 who had recovered from COVID-19. The CDR3 DNA reads as TGTGCCAGCAGTTTATTCCCGGGACAGGGGAACTATGGCTACACCTTC. The encoded protein is CASSLFPGQGNYGYTF.